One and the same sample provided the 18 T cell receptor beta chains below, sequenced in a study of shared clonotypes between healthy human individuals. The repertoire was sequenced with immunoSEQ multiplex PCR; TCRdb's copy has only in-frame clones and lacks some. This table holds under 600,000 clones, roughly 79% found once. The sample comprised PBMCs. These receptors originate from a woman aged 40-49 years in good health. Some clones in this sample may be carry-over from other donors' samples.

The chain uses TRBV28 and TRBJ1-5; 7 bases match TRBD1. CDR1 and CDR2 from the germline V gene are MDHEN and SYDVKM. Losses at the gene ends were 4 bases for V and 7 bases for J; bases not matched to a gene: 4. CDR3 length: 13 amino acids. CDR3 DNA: TGTGCCAGCAGTTGGCAGGGGGACCAGCCCCAGCATTTT. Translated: CASSWQGDQPQHF.

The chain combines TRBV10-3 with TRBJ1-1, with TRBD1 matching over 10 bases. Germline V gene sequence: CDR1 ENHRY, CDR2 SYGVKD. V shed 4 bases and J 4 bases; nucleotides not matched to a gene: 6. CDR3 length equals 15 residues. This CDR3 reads CAISAGTGAPTEAFF. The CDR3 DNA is TGTGCCATCAGTGCAGGGACAGGGGCGCCCACTGAAGCTTTCTTT.

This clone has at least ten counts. The CDR3 DNA follows: TGTGCCAGCAGACAATACAGCGGAATAAAACTGTTTTTT. Translating it yields CASRQYSGIKLFF. J is TRBJ1-4 and V is TRBV28; D gene uncertain. This CDR3 comprises 13 residues. Trimming removed 6 bases at V and 10 bases at J, with 15 bases between. CDR1 and CDR2 (germline): MDHEN, SYDVKM. The full variable domain, in which reference TRBV28 and TRBJ1-4 provide the parts outside the CDR3, is DVKVTQSSRYLVKRTGEKVFLECVQDMDHENMFWYRQDPGLGLRLIYFSYDVKMKEKGDIPEGYSVSREKKERFSLILESASTNQTSMYLCASRQYSGIKLFFGSGTQLSVL.

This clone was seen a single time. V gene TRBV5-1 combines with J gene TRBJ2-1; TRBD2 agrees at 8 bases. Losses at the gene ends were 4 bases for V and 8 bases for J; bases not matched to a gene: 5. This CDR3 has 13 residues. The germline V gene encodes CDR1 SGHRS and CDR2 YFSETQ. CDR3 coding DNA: TGCGCCAGCAGCCGGACTAGCTTCGATGAGCAGTTCTTC. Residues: CASSRTSFDEQFF.

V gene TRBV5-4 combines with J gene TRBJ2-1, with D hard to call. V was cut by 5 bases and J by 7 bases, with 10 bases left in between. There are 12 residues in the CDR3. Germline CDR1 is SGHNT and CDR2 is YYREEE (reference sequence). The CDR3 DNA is TGTGCCAGCAGTCTGGTCTCGAATGAGCAGTTCTTC. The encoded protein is CASSLVSNEQFF.

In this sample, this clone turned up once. In nucleotides, the CDR3 is TGCGCCAGCAGCTTGGGGGGGACTAGCGGCCACAATGAGCAGTTCTTC. Translation gives CASSLGGTSGHNEQFF. The chain recombines TRBV5-1 with TRBJ2-1, with 11 positions matching TRBD2. Trimming removed 0 bases from V and 5 bases from J; junction bases left unmatched: 4. Germline-derived CDR1 and CDR2 are SGHRS and YFSETQ. The CDR3 contains 16 residues.

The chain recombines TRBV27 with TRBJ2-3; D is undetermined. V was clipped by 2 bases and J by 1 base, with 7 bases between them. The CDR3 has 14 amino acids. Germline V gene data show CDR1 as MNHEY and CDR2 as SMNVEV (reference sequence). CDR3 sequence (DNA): TGTGCCAGCAGTTTAAGCCAGGGCACAGATACGCAGTATTTT. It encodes CASSLSQGTDTQYF.

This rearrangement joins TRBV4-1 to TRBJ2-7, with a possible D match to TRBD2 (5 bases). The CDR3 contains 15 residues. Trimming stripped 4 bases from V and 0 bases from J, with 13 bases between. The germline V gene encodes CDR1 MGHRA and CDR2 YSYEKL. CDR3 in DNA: TGCGCCAGCAGCCCCGGAGGTGGCATCTCCTACGAGCAGTACTTC. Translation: CASSPGGGISYEQYF.

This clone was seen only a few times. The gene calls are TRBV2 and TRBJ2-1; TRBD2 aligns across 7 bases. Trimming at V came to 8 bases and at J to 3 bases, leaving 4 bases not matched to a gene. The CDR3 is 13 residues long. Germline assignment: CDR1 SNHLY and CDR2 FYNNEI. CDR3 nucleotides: TGTGCCAGCGGAGCGGGAAGCTACAATGAGCAGTTCTTC. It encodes CASGAGSYNEQFF.

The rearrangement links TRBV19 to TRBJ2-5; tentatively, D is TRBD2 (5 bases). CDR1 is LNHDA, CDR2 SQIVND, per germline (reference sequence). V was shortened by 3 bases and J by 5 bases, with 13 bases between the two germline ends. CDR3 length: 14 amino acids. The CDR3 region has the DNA TGTGCCAGTAGTATGGCCGGAGCGGTGGAGACCCAGTACTTC. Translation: CASSMAGAVETQYF.

CDR3 in amino acids: CSVETQGAWETQYF. In DNA form, the CDR3 reads TGCAGCGTTGAGACACAGGGGGCATGGGAGACCCAGTACTTC. The chain is built from TRBV29-1 and TRBJ2-5; 9 nucleotides agree with TRBD1. The CDR3 loop spans 14 amino acids. From germline, CDR1 is SQVTM and CDR2 ANQGSEA. With 3 bases clipped from V and 5 bases from J, the junction kept 7 bases outside the gene matches.

The CDR3 bases are TGTGCCAGTAGGACAGGGGGCCCCCAAGAGACCCAGTACTTC. Its protein is CASRTGGPQETQYF. The V and J genes are TRBV19 and TRBJ2-5; 10 nucleotides line up with TRBD1. Germline CDR1 LNHDA, CDR2 SQIVND (reference sequence). The V segment lost 6 bases and the J segment 1 base; nucleotides outside the gene matches: 2. The CDR3 covers 14 residues.

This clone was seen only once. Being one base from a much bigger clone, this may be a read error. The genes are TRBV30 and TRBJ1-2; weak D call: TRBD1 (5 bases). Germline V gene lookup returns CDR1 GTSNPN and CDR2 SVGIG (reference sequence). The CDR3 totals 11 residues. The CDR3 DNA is TGTGCCTGGAGTCAGGGATCCGGCTGCACCTTC. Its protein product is CAWSQGSGCTF.

As DNA, the CDR3 is TGTGCCAGCTCACCGCGAAGGGCCAGCTCCTACGAGCAGTACTTC. As protein: CASSPRRASSYEQYF. The chain recombines TRBV18 with TRBJ2-7; D ambiguous. This CDR3 is 15 amino acids long. V was trimmed by 3 bases and J by 0 bases, leaving 12 bases between them. CDR1 is KGHSH, CDR2 LQKENI, per germline.

The CDR3 nucleotides read TGTGCCAGCAGCTTAGCTGGCGCCGCAGATACGCAGTATTTT. Its translation: CASSLAGAADTQYF. The genes are TRBV11-2 and TRBJ2-3; D not certain. V was pared by 1 base and J by 4 bases, with 9 bases between. The CDR3 has 14 amino acids. Germline V gene lookup returns CDR1 SGHAT and CDR2 FQNNGV.

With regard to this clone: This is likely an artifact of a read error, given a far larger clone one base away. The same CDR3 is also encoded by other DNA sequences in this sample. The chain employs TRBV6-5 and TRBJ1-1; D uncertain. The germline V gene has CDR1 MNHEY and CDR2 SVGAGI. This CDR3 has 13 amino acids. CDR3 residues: CASSYSISTEAFF. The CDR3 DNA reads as TGTGCAAGCAGTTACTCTATCAGCACTGAAGCTTTCTTT.

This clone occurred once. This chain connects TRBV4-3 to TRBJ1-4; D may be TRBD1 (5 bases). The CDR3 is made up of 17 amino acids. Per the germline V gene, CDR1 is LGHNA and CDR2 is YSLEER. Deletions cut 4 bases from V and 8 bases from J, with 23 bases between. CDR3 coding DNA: TGCGCCAGCAGCCCTGGATTAATAGAGAGGTCAGGGGAAAAACTGTTTTTT. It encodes CASSPGLIERSGEKLFF.

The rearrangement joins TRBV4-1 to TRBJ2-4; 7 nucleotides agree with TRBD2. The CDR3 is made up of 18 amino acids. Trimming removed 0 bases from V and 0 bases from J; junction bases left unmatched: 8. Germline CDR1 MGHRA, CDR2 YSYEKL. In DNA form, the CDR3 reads TGCGCCAGCAGCCAAGACCCTTGGCGGGAGAAAGCCAAAAACATTCAGTACTTC. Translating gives CASSQDPWREKAKNIQYF.